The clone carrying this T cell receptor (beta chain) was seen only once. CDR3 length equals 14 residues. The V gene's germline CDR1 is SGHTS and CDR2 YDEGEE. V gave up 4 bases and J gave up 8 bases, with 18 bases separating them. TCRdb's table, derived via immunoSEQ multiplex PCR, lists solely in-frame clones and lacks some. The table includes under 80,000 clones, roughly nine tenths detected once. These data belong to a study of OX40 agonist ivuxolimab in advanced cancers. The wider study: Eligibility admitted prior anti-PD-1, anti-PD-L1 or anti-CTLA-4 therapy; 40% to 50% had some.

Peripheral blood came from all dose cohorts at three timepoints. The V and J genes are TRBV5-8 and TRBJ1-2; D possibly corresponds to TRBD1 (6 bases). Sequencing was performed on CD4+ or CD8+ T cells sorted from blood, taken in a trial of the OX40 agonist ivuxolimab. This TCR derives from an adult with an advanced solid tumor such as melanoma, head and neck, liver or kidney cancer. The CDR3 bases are TGTGCCAGCAGCGGAAGACAGGTTTTTGGAGGCTACACCTTC. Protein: CASSGRQVFGGYTF.